This T cell receptor (beta chain) was found in a study of CXCR3-negative and CXCR3-positive naive CD8 T cells. For the study at large: Total TRB output reached some 140 million reads, about 1.5 +/- 0.3 million per library.

Notes on the study in general: Naive cells positive for CXCR3 carried more hydrophobic TRB CDR3s than CXCR3-negative ones. Memory CD8+ cells showed much lower diversity, while both naive subsets displayed comparably high diversity.

Triplicate sorting captured around 300,000 cells each from every CD8+ T cell subset. Naive CD8+ T cells displayed a CD45RO-CCR7+CD27+CD95- phenotype. Remarks on this clonotype: The antigen is undetermined.

Germline values: CDR1 SGHRS, CDR2 YFSETQ. The CDR3 is made up of 14 amino acids. TRB cDNA was prepared as libraries by UMI-labeled 5' RACE. From the 5' RACE reads, TCRdb lists one entry per CDR3 protein and no DNA. There are nearly 90,000 distinct CDR3 sequences in the sample, with 0.82% held by the top ten. Input material: naive CXCR3+ CD8+ T cells from blood. Subset described: CD45RO-CCR7+CD27+CD95- naive CD8+ T cells expressing CXCR3 (TNR3+). This chain joins TRBV5-1 and TRBJ1-2. This receptor was obtained from a human donor in good health. Some clones in this sample may be carry-over from other donors' samples. This chain's CDR3 is CASSFGEANYGYTF.